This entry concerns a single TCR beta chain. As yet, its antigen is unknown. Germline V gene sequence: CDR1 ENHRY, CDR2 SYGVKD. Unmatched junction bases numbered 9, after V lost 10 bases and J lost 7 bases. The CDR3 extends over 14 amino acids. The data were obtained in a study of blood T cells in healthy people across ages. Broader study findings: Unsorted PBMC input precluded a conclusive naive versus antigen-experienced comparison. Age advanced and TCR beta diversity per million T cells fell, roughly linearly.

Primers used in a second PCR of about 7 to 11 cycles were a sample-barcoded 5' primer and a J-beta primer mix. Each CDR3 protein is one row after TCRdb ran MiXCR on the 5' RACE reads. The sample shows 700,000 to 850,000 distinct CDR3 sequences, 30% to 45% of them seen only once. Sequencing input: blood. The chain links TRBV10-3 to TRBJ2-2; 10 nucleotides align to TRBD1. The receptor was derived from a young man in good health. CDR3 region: CANRGTGVDGELFF. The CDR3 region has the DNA TGTGCCAACCGCGGGACAGGGGTAGACGGGGAGCTGTTTTTT.